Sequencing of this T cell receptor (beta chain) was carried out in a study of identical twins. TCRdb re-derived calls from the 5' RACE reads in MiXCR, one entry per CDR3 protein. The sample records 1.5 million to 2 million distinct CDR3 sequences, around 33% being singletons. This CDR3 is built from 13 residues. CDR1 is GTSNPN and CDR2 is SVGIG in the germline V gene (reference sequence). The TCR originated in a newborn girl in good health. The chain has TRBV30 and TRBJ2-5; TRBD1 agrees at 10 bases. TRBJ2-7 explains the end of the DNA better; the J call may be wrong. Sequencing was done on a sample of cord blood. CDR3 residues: CAWGRTGGYEQYF. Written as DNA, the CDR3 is TGTGCCTGGGGACGGACAGGGGGTTACGAGCAGTACTTC.